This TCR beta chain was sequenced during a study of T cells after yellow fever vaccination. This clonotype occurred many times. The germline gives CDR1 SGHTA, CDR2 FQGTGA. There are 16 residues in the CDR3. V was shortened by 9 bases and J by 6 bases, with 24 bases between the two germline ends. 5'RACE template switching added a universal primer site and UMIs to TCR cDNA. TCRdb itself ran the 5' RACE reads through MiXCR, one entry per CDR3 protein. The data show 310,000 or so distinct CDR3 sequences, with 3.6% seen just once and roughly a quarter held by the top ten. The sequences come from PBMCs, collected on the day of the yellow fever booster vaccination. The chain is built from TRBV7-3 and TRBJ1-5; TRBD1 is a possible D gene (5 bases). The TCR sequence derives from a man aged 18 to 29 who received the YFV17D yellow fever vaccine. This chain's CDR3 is CASTRLGQGNCQPQHF. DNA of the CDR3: TGTGCCAGTACTAGATTGGGGCAGGGTAATTGTCAGCCCCAGCATTTT.